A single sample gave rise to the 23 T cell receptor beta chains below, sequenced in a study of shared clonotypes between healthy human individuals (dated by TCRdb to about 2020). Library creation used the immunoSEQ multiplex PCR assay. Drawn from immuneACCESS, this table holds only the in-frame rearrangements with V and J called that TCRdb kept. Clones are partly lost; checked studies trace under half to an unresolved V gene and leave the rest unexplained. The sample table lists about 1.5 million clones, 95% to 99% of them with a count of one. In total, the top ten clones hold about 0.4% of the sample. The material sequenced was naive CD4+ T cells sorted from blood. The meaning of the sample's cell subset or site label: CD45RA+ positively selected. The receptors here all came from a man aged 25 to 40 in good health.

For the CDR3, the DNA is TGTGCCAGCAGCTTGAGGATCCCGCGGAACACTGAAGCTTTCTTT. This sequence encodes CASSLRIPRNTEAFF. The chain carries TRBV5-6 and TRBJ1-1, with D uncertain. From germline, CDR1 is SGHDT and CDR2 YYEEEE. The V end was cut by 1 base, the J end by 1 base, with 11 bases between. The CDR3 is 15 amino acids.

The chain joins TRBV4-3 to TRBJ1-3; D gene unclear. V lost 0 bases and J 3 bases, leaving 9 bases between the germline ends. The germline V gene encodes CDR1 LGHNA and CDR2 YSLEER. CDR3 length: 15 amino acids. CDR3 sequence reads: CASSQDLTLGNTIYF. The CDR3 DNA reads TGCGCCAGCAGCCAAGATTTGACGCTTGGAAACACCATATATTTT.

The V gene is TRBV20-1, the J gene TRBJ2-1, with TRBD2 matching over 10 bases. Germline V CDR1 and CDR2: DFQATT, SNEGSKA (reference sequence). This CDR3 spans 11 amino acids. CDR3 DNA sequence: TGCCAAGCGGGAGGGAACAATGAGCAGTTCTTC. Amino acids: CQAGGNNEQFF.

The chain's CDR3 is CASSLEMGSSGNTIYF. In DNA form, the CDR3 reads TGTGCCAGCAGCTTAGAGATGGGGTCTTCTGGAAACACCATATATTTT. This chain joins TRBV7-6 and TRBJ1-3; no firm D call. With 1 base removed from V and 1 base from J, the gap between germline ends came to 11 bases. The CDR3 is 16 residues long. Germline V gene sequence: CDR1 SGHVS, CDR2 FNYEAQ.

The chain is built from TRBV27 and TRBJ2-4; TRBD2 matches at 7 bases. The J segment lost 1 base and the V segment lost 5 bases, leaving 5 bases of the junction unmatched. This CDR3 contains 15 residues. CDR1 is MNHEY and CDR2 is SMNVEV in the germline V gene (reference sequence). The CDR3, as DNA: TGTGCCAGCAGTATTGGGAGGGTCGCCAAAAACATTCAGTACTTC. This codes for CASSIGRVAKNIQYF.

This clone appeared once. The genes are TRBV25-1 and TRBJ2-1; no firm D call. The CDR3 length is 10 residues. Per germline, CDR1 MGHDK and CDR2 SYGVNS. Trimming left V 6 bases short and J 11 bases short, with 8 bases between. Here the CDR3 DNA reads TGTGCCAGCAGGGACGGTAAGCAGTTCTTC. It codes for CASRDGKQFF.

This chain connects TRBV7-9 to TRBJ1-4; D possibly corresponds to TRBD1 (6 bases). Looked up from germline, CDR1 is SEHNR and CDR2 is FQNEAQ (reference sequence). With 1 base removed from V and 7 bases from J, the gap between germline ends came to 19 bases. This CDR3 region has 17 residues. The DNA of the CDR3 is TGTGCCAGCAGCTTAGGTCAGGGGCCTCGAGGGGTTGAAAAACTGTTTTTT. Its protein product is CASSLGQGPRGVEKLFF.

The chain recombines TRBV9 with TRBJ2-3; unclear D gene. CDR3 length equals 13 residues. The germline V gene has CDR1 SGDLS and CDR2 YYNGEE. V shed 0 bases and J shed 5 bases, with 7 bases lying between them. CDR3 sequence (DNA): TGTGCCAGCAGCGTAGAGCCTGGAGATACGCAGTATTTT. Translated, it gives CASSVEPGDTQYF.

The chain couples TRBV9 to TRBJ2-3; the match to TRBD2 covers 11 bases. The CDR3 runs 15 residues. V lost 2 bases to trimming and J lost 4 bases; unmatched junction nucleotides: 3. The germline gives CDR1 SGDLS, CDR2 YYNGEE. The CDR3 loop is CASSVSGRASDTQYF. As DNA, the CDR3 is TGTGCCAGCAGCGTTAGCGGGAGGGCGTCAGATACGCAGTATTTT.

The CDR3 here is CASSLNRFDYGYTF. The DNA of the CDR3 is TGTGCCAGCAGCTTGAACAGGTTTGACTATGGCTACACCTTC. This rearrangement joins TRBV5-4 to TRBJ1-2; perhaps TRBD1 as D (5 bases). CDR3 length: 14 residues. V lost 1 base, J lost 3 bases, and 10 bases lay in between. Germline V gene sequence: CDR1 SGHNT, CDR2 YYREEE (reference sequence).

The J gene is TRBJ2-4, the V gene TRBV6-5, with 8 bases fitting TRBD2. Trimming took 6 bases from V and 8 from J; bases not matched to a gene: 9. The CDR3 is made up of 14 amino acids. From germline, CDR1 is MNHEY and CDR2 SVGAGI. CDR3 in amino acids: CASRSRGVRDIQYF. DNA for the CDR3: TGTGCCAGCAGATCGCGGGGGGTGAGGGACATTCAGTACTTC.

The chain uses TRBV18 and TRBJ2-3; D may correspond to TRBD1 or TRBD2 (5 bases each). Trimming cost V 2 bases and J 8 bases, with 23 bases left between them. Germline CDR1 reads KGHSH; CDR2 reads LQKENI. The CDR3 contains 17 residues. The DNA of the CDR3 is TGTGCCAGCTCACCAATTTCCGGGACCGAGGGGTCTATTACGCAGTATTTT. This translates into CASSPISGTEGSITQYF.

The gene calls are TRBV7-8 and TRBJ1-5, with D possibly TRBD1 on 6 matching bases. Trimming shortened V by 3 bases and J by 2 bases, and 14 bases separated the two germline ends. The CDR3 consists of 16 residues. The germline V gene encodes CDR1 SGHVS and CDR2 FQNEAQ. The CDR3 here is CASSFNPQGGNQPQHF. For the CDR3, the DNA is TGTGCCAGCAGCTTCAATCCACAGGGCGGCAATCAGCCCCAGCATTTT.

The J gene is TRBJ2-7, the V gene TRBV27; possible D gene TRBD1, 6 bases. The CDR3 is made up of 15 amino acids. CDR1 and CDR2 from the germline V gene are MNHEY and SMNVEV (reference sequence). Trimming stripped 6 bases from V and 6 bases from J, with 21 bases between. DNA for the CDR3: TGTGCCAGCAGCGGTACCAGACAGGCTCCATCCGAGCAGTACTTC. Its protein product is CASSGTRQAPSEQYF.

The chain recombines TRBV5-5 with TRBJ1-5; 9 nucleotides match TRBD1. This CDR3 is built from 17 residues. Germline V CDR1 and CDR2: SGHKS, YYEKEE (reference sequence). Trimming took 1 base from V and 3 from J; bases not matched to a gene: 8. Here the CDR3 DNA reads TGTGCCAGCAGCTTGTTTGGGACAGGGCCAGACAATCAGCCCCAGCATTTT. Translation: CASSLFGTGPDNQPQHF.

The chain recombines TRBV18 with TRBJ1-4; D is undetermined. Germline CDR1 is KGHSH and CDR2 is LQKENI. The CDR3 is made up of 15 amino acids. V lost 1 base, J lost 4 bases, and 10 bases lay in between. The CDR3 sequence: CASSPLIGVNEKLFF. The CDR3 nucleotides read TGTGCCAGCTCACCACTTATCGGAGTTAATGAAAAACTGTTTTTT.

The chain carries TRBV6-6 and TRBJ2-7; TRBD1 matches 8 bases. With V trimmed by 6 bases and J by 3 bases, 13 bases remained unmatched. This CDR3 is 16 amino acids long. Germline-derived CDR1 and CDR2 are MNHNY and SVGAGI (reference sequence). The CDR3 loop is CASSPIRDRRIYEQYF. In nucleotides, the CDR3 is TGTGCCAGCAGCCCTATCCGGGACAGGCGAATCTACGAGCAGTACTTC.

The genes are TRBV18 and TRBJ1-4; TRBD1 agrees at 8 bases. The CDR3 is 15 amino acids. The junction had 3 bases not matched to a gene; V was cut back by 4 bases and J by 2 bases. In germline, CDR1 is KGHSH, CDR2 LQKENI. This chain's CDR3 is CASSRDRGTNEKLFF. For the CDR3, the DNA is TGTGCCAGCTCACGCGACAGGGGTACTAATGAAAAACTGTTTTTT.

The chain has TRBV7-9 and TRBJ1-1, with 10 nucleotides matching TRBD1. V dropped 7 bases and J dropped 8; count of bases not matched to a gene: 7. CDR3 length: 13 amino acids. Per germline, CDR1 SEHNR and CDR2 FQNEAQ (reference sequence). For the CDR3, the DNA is TGTGCCAGCAAGGGGACAGGGGCACCCGAAGCTTTCTTT. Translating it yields CASKGTGAPEAFF. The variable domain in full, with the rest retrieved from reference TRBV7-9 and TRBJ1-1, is DTGVSQNPRHKITKRGQNVTFRCDPISEHNRLYWYRQTLGQGPEFLTYFQNEAQLEKSRLLSDRFSAERPKGSFSTLEIQRTEQGDSAMYLCASKGTGAPEAFFGQGTRLTVV.

Here the CDR3 reads CATSRDSWGNQPQHF. The CDR3 region has the DNA TGTGCCACCAGCAGAGATTCGTGGGGCAATCAGCCCCAGCATTTT. This sequence joins TRBV15 and TRBJ1-5; no reliable D call. The CDR3 is 15 residues long. Per the germline V gene, CDR1 is LNHNV and CDR2 is YYDKDF (reference sequence). Trimming removed 0 bases at V and 2 bases at J, with 8 bases between.

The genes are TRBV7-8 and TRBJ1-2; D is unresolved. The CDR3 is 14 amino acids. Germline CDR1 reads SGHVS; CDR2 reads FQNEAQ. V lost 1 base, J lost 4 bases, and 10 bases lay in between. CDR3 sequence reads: CASSLDPTVYGYTF. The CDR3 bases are TGTGCCAGCAGCTTAGACCCGACCGTCTATGGCTACACCTTC.

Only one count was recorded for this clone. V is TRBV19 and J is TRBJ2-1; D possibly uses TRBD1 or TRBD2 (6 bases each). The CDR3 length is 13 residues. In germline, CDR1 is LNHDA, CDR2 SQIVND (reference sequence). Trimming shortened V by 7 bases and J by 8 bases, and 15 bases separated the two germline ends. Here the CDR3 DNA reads TGTGCCAGTACCCTTAGGGGGGAGGATGAGCAGTTCTTC. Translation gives CASTLRGEDEQFF.

The CDR3 DNA reads TGTGCCAGCAGCCTAGGGACGTGGGGGGAGACCCAGTACTTC. Translated, it gives CASSLGTWGETQYF. The J gene is TRBJ2-5, the V gene TRBV5-5; perhaps D is TRBD1 or TRBD2 (5 bases each). Trimming left V 4 bases short and J 5 bases short, with 15 bases between. This CDR3 has 14 amino acids. The germline CDR1 and CDR2 sequences are SGHKS and YYEKEE (reference sequence).